This entry lists 25 T cell receptor beta chains sequenced from one sample in a study of blood T cell repertoires in COVID-19. The assay was immunoSEQ multiplex PCR, and TCRdb's table has in-frame clones only and misses some. The sample lists 310,000 or so clones; roughly nine tenths were seen once. The source material was PBMCs or T cells enriched from blood (not recorded which). These receptors were taken from a woman in her thirties or forties who had recovered from COVID-19.

This clone was counted a few times. This chain links TRBV5-5 with TRBJ1-5, with TRBD1 matching 7 bases. This CDR3 spans 15 amino acids. The J segment lost 5 bases and the V segment lost 4 bases, leaving 9 bases of the junction unmatched. Germline CDR1 SGHKS, CDR2 YYEKEE (reference sequence). The CDR3 nucleotides are TGTGCCAGCAGCGTACAGGGGAGGATGGATCAGCCCCAGCATTTT. Encoded protein: CASSVQGRMDQPQHF.

In this sample, this clone turned up once. The V and J genes are TRBV28 and TRBJ1-5; 9 bases are a match to TRBD1. The length of the CDR3 is 15 residues. The germline CDR1 and CDR2 sequences are MDHEN and SYDVKM. The junction had 4 bases not matched to a gene; V was cut back by 3 bases and J by 4 bases. For the CDR3, the DNA is TGTGCCAGCAGTTTGGACAGGGGAGGTAATCAGCCCCAGCATTTT. Translation: CASSLDRGGNQPQHF.

The chain employs TRBV30 and TRBJ2-7; a possible D gene is TRBD1 (5 bases). V lost 2 bases, J lost 6 bases, and 20 bases lay in between. This CDR3 has 15 residues. CDR1 GTSNPN and CDR2 SVGIG come from the germline V gene (reference sequence). The CDR3 sequence is CAWSPDTDDFFEQYF. The CDR3 DNA reads TGTGCCTGGAGTCCGGACACGGACGACTTTTTCGAGCAGTACTTC.

This clone was seen repeatedly, ten times or more. The V call is TRBV4-3, the J call TRBJ2-7; possibly TRBD2 for D (6 bases). CDR3 length: 14 residues. Germline CDR1 reads LGHNA; CDR2 reads YSLEER. V was shortened by 4 bases and J by 0 bases, with 10 bases between the two germline ends. The CDR3 DNA sequence: TGCGCCAGCAGCCGGGAGGAGAGCTCCTACGAGCAGTACTTC. Translating it yields CASSREESSYEQYF.

The chain has TRBV28 and TRBJ1-5, with no clear D. Germline-derived CDR1 and CDR2 are MDHEN and SYDVKM. The CDR3 spans 12 residues. V shed 6 bases and J shed 5 bases, with 8 bases lying between them. CDR3 sequence: CASSSSHQPQHF. DNA for the CDR3: TGTGCCAGCAGCTCCTCTCATCAGCCCCAGCATTTT.

The rearrangement links TRBV4-1 to TRBJ2-1, with 7 bases matching TRBD2. The V segment lost 5 bases and the J segment 5 bases; nucleotides outside the gene matches: 12. This CDR3 comprises 16 residues. Per germline, CDR1 MGHRA and CDR2 YSYEKL. CDR3 sequence: CASSSKSAGAHNEQFF. In nucleotides, the CDR3 is TGCGCCAGCAGCTCAAAATCGGCGGGAGCCCACAATGAGCAGTTCTTC.

The chain carries TRBV5-4 and TRBJ2-1; no clear D gene. The length of the CDR3 is 13 residues. Trimming cost V 3 bases and J 8 bases, with 12 bases left between them. The germline V gene has CDR1 SGHNT and CDR2 YYREEE (reference sequence). CDR3 bases: TGTGCCAGCAGCTCCAACCTAAACGATGAGCAGTTCTTC. Protein: CASSSNLNDEQFF.

As DNA, the CDR3 is TGTGCCAGCAGCCAATCCCCAGTAAAAGAGACCCAGTACTTC. Its translation: CASSQSPVKETQYF. The V call is TRBV3-1 (or the pseudogene TRBV3-2), the J call TRBJ2-5; D unclear. There are 14 residues in the CDR3. The V end was cut by 2 bases, the J end by 3 bases, with 10 bases between. Germline-derived CDR1 and CDR2 are LGHDT and YNNKEL (reference sequence).

The chain joins TRBV6-5 to TRBJ2-7; D is unclear. CDR1 MNHEY and CDR2 SVGAGI come from the germline V gene. V dropped 5 bases and J dropped 0 bases, with 8 bases sitting between them. The CDR3 extends over 13 amino acids. The CDR3 nucleotides read TGTGCCAGCAGTCCCCTAATCTCCTACGAGCAGTACTTC. Amino acid sequence: CASSPLISYEQYF.

V is TRBV5-1 and J is TRBJ1-1, with 7 positions matching TRBD1. CDR1 SGHRS and CDR2 YFSETQ come from the germline V gene. The trim removed 2 bases at V and 4 bases at J, leaving 11 bases unmatched. This CDR3 has 16 amino acids. The CDR3 region has the DNA TGCGCCAGCAGCTTTACCCCCGGGACAGTACTCACTGAAGCTTTCTTT. This translates into CASSFTPGTVLTEAFF.

J is TRBJ2-7 and V is TRBV4-2, with TRBD1 matching 7 bases. V lost 1 base to trimming and J lost 2 bases; unmatched junction nucleotides: 2. The CDR3 extends over 14 amino acids. Looked up from germline, CDR1 is LGHNA and CDR2 is YNFKEQ. The CDR3 loop reads CASSQGQGTYEQYF. CDR3 bases: TGTGCCAGCAGCCAAGGACAGGGTACCTACGAGCAGTACTTC.

This rearrangement joins TRBV24-1 to TRBJ1-5; the match to TRBD1 covers 10 bases. The ends lost 4 bases at V and 4 bases at J; junction bases unmatched: 3. This CDR3 spans 15 amino acids. Germline-derived CDR1 and CDR2 are KGHDR and SFDVKD. CDR3 DNA: TGTGCCACCAGTGACGGGACAGGGGTGAATCAGCCCCAGCATTTT. Its protein product is CATSDGTGVNQPQHF.

The CDR3 protein is CASSRLGGGNNEQFF. The CDR3 nucleotides are TGTGCCAGCTCAAGGCTTGGAGGGGGCAACAATGAGCAGTTCTTC. The chain uses TRBV18 and TRBJ2-1; tentatively, D is TRBD1 (7 bases). The V gene lost 5 bases and the J gene lost 5 bases, with 16 bases spanning the gap. CDR1 KGHSH and CDR2 LQKENI come from the germline V gene. The CDR3 covers 15 residues. The full variable domain, its missing parts supplied by reference TRBV18 and TRBJ2-1, is NAGVMQNPRHLVRRRGQEARLRCSPMKGHSHVYWYRQLPEEGLKFMVYLQKENIIDESGMPKERFSAEFPKEGPSILRIQQVVRGDSAAYFCASSRLGGGNNEQFFGPGTRLTVL.

V is TRBV2 and J is TRBJ2-1; 11 nucleotides align to TRBD2. The CDR3 totals 13 residues. The V segment lost 5 bases and the J segment 9 bases; nucleotides outside the gene matches: 3. Germline CDR1 and CDR2: SNHLY and FYNNEI. This CDR3 is CASSILAGVEQFF. CDR3 nucleotide sequence: TGTGCCAGCAGTATACTAGCGGGAGTTGAGCAGTTCTTC. Filled out from reference TRBV2 and TRBJ2-1, the complete variable domain reads EPEVTQTPSHQVTQMGQEVILRCVPISNHLYFYWYRQILGQKVEFLVSFYNNEISEKSEIFDDQFSVERPDGSNFTLKIRSTKLEDSAMYFCASSILAGVEQFFGPGTRLTVL.

The rearrangement joins TRBV5-6 to TRBJ2-5, with 12 positions matching TRBD2. The trim removed 2 bases at V and 5 bases at J, leaving 7 bases unmatched. CDR1 and CDR2 (germline): SGHDT, YYEEEE. The CDR3 sequence is 16 residues long. CDR3 in amino acids: CASSLPRTSGTETQYF. CDR3 DNA sequence: TGTGCCAGCAGCTTACCAAGGACTAGCGGGACGGAGACCCAGTACTTC.

The V gene is TRBV7-9, the J gene TRBJ2-1; weak D call: TRBD1 (5 bases). This CDR3 has 14 amino acids. V was cut by 8 bases and J by 6 bases, with 17 bases left in between. Per germline, CDR1 SEHNR and CDR2 FQNEAQ (reference sequence). CDR3 sequence (DNA): TGTGCCAGCTCTGGGGCCGATGGGATCAATGAGCAGTTCTTC. It specifies CASSGADGINEQFF. The complete variable domain, with remaining parts taken from reference TRBV7-9 and TRBJ2-1, reads DTGVSQNPRHKITKRGQNVTFRCDPISEHNRLYWYRQTLGQGPEFLTYFQNEAQLEKSRLLSDRFSAERPKGSFSTLEIQRTEQGDSAMYLCASSGADGINEQFFGPGTRLTVL.

This rearrangement joins TRBV4-3 to TRBJ1-3; D is undetermined. Trimming shortened V by 0 bases and J by 4 bases, and 13 bases separated the two germline ends. Germline CDR1 and CDR2: LGHNA and YSLEER. CDR3 size: 16 residues. The CDR3 sequence is CASSQDIAADGNTIYF. The CDR3 nucleotides read TGCGCCAGCAGCCAAGATATCGCAGCGGACGGAAACACCATATATTTT.

The rearrangement uses TRBV25-1 and TRBJ1-1; D not certain. This CDR3 is 15 amino acids long. Germline CDR1 is MGHDK and CDR2 is SYGVNS. Between the trimmed V and J ends, which lost 5 bases and 5 bases, there was a span of 18 bases. The CDR3 DNA reads TGTGCCAGCAGTACCCGTGCGGGGATAGGGACTGAAGCTTTCTTT. Protein: CASSTRAGIGTEAFF. Variable domain in full (rest from reference TRBV25-1 and TRBJ1-1): EADIYQTPRYLVIGTGKKITLECSQTMGHDKMYWYQQDPGMELHLIHYSYGVNSTEKGDLSSESTVSRIRTEHFPLTLESARPSHTSQYLCASSTRAGIGTEAFFGQGTRLTVV.

This chain links TRBV6-6 with TRBJ2-6, with a weak D call TRBD2 (7 bases). Germline assignment: CDR1 MNHNY and CDR2 SVGAGI (reference sequence). Trimming removed 8 bases from V and 4 bases from J, with 18 bases in between. The length of the CDR3 is 16 residues. CDR3 sequence reads: CASLPGGARGANVLTF. CDR3 nucleotide sequence: TGTGCCAGCCTCCCGGGGGGCGCAAGGGGGGCCAACGTCCTGACTTTC.

The chain employs TRBV5-1 and TRBJ1-3; unclear D gene. This CDR3 comprises 14 residues. Per the germline V gene, CDR1 is SGHRS and CDR2 is YFSETQ. The ends were cut back, 1 base at V and 3 bases at J, with 8 bases in the middle. This CDR3 reads CASSLRGVGNTIYF. DNA for the CDR3: TGCGCCAGCAGCTTGAGAGGAGTTGGAAACACCATATATTTT. Drawing the rest from reference TRBV5-1 and TRBJ1-3, the complete variable domain is KAGVTQTPRYLIKTRGQQVTLSCSPISGHRSVSWYQQTPGQGLQFLFEYFSETQRNKGNFPGRFSGRQFSNSRSEMNVSTLELGDSALYLCASSLRGVGNTIYFGEGSWLTVV.

The rearrangement uses TRBV28 and TRBJ1-2; D call uncertain. Trimming stripped 8 bases from V and 4 bases from J, with 11 bases between. CDR1 and CDR2 (germline): MDHEN, SYDVKM. The CDR3 totals 12 residues. CDR3 region: CASYDTLYGYTF. The CDR3 DNA follows: TGTGCCAGCTACGACACCCTCTATGGCTACACCTTC.

The chain is built from TRBV25-1 and TRBJ2-5; 12 nucleotides agree with TRBD2. This CDR3 has 14 residues. Losses at the gene ends were 7 bases for V and 5 bases for J; bases not matched to a gene: 5. Germline values: CDR1 MGHDK, CDR2 SYGVNS. The CDR3 here is CASTASGRGETQYF. The CDR3 coding sequence is TGTGCCAGCACCGCTAGCGGGAGGGGGGAGACCCAGTACTTC. Full variable domain (rest looked up from reference TRBV25-1 and TRBJ2-5): EADIYQTPRYLVIGTGKKITLECSQTMGHDKMYWYQQDPGMELHLIHYSYGVNSTEKGDLSSESTVSRIRTEHFPLTLESARPSHTSQYLCASTASGRGETQYFGPGTRLLVL.

The rearrangement links TRBV20-1 to TRBJ1-1, with TRBD1 identical over 7 bases. Unmatched junction bases numbered 15, after V lost 3 bases and J lost 11 bases. The germline V gene has CDR1 DFQATT and CDR2 SNEGSKA (reference sequence). There are 14 residues in the CDR3. The CDR3 here is CSASTVGGQLKAFF. The CDR3, as DNA: TGCAGTGCTAGTACTGTTGGGGGACAGCTAAAGGCTTTCTTT.

V usage is TRBV27 and J usage is TRBJ1-1; 8 bases fit TRBD1. Trimming removed 5 bases from V and 7 bases from J; junction bases left unmatched: 9. Germline lookup yields CDR1 MNHEY and CDR2 SMNVEV (reference sequence). The CDR3 covers 14 residues. CDR3 residues: CASSRTGLGDEAFF. In DNA form, the CDR3 reads TGTGCCAGCAGTAGGACAGGGCTGGGCGATGAAGCTTTCTTT.

The chain combines TRBV11-2 with TRBJ2-3; D is ambiguous. Trimming removed 3 bases from V and 3 bases from J, with 4 bases in between. The germline CDR1 and CDR2 sequences are SGHAT and FQNNGV. CDR3 length equals 12 residues. CDR3 region: CASSLATDTQYF. CDR3 bases: TGTGCCAGCAGCTTGGCTACAGATACGCAGTATTTT.